This is a list of T cell receptor beta chains from one sample in a study of blood T cells in healthy people across ages. From the 5' RACE reads, TCRdb called clonotypes with MiXCR, one entry per CDR3 protein. The sample has over a million distinct CDR3 sequences, around 42% seen once. The sample comprised blood. These receptors originate from a woman aged 18-30 years in good health. CDR3s include the opening cysteine and the closing phenylalanine or tryptophan. Fields, in order: CDR3 DNA, CDR3 protein, V gene, D gene, J gene, clone size. The D gene is left open where the match is weak. Where a row states a size, it is once, few, many or the class of an expanded clone; other rows omit it.

TGTGCCAGCAGCTTGGGTGGTTGGGACAGGGAATTCTCTGAAGCTTTCTTT	CASSLGGWDREFSEAFF	TRBV5-6	TRBD1	TRBJ1-1	-
TGTGCCAGCAGACCCTCCGGGACAGGGTCCCCCCGCTATGGCTACACCTTC	CASRPSGTGSPRYGYTF	TRBV12-3/TRBV12-4	TRBD1	TRBJ1-2	-
TGTGCCAGCAGCTTAGAGAGTTCGGGGTGGGTCACAGATACGCAGTATTTT	CASSLESSGWVTDTQYF	TRBV7-2	-	TRBJ2-3	many
TGTGCCAGCAACAAAGGTGACAGTTATAATTCACCCCTCCACTTT	CASNKGDSYNSPLHF	TRBV9	-	TRBJ1-6	few
TGTGCCACCGCTACCAGGAGGGCTAGGGGTGAGCAGTTCTTC	CATATRRARGEQFF	TRBV5-8	-	TRBJ2-1	-
TGTGCCAGCAGTTTCTCCGGGGCCAACGTCCCGACTTTC	CASSFSGANVPTF	TRBV12-3/TRBV12-4	-	TRBJ2-6	-
TGTGCCACCAGTGAGGGGGGGACTAATGAAAAACTGTTTTTT	CATSEGGTNEKLFF	TRBV24-1	-	TRBJ1-4	-
TGTGCCAGCGGGCGGACAGGGGCCTATGGCTACACCTTC	CASGRTGAYGYTF	TRBV6-5	TRBD1	TRBJ1-2	-
TGCAGCGTTGAAGATCTTGTTGCGGGGAGGATGGTTGGAGAGACCCAGTACTTC	CSVEDLVAGRMVGETQYF	TRBV29-1	-	TRBJ2-5	-
TGCAGCGGTGCTGGTGATACGCAGTATTTT	CSGAGDTQYF	TRBV29-1	-	TRBJ2-3	few
TGTGCCAGCAGGGGGATAAGAGGGTCAGTAAACACAGATACGCAGTATTTT	CASRGIRGSVNTDTQYF	TRBV27	-	TRBJ2-3	few
TGTGCCAGCAGCACAGGGTGGACCTCTGACGGGGGCTACACCTTC	CASSTGWTSDGGYTF	TRBV11-2	-	TRBJ1-2	-
TGTGCCAGCTCACCAAACCCGCCAAGGACTAGCACAGATACGCAGTATTTT	CASSPNPPRTSTDTQYF	TRBV18	-	TRBJ2-3	-
TGTGCCAGCAGCCCACCGAGGATGAACACTGAAGCTTTCTTT	CASSPPRMNTEAFF	TRBV12-3/TRBV12-4	-	TRBJ1-1	few
TGTACCAGCACCCAGGGGAAGGGTACGCAGTATTTT	CTSTQGKGTQYF	TRBV6-5	-	TRBJ2-3	-
TGCGCCAGCAGCCAAGTACTGGGTAGGGTGACTTTCTTT	CASSQVLGRVTFF	TRBV4-1	-	TRBJ1-1	-
TGTGCCAGCACTTTAGCGCCATCCTACGAGCAGTACTTC	CASTLAPSYEQYF	TRBV6-2/TRBV6-3	-	TRBJ2-7	-
TGTGCCTGGACCCGCCCGGGGAGCTATGGCTACACCTTC	CAWTRPGSYGYTF	TRBV30	-	TRBJ1-2	-
TGTGCCAGCAGAATGGGGGGGCTCGGAGAGACCCAGTACTTC	CASRMGGLGETQYF	TRBV28	-	TRBJ2-5	few
TGCAGCGTTGTTTGGTACACAGATACGCAGTATTTT	CSVVWYTDTQYF	TRBV29-1	-	TRBJ2-3	many
TGTGTCAGCAGCATCAGGGGGGGGACTAATGAAAAACTGTTTTTT	CVSSIRGGTNEKLFF	TRBV7-2	TRBD1	TRBJ1-4	-
TGTGCCTGGAGTCCGGGGATGAACACTGAAGCTTTCTTT	CAWSPGMNTEAFF	TRBV30	-	TRBJ1-1	few
TGTGCCAGCAGTGGCTACGCGGGAGGGTTCGGCGAGCAGTTCTTC	CASSGYAGGFGEQFF	TRBV6-2/TRBV6-3	TRBD2	TRBJ2-1	-
TGTGCCAGCAGGAGGGGACAGGTGGGGGAATTCAGCAATCAGCCCCAGCATTTT	CASRRGQVGEFSNQPQHF	TRBV2	TRBD1	TRBJ1-5	-
TGTGCCAGCAGCTCTTTAGCGGGAGCCCGTGGTGAGCAGTACTTC	CASSSLAGARGEQYF	TRBV5-5	TRBD2	TRBJ2-5	-
TGTGCCAGCAGTAGGGGACAGGGGGACTACAATGAGCAGTTCTTC	CASSRGQGDYNEQFF	TRBV12-3/TRBV12-4	TRBD1	TRBJ2-1	-
TGTGCCAGCAGCTCACAGGGAAGGGACTACACCTTC	CASSSQGRDYTF	TRBV7-9	-	TRBJ1-2	-
TGTGCCATCAGCGCGGGTACACCCACGGGGGAGCAGTTCTTC	CAISAGTPTGEQFF	TRBV10-3	-	TRBJ2-1	-
TGTGCCAGCAGTTTAGTACCTACCCTCCCGGGAGAGACCCAGTACTTC	CASSLVPTLPGETQYF	TRBV12-3/TRBV12-4	-	TRBJ2-5	-
TGTGCCAGCAGCCTGACAGGGTCCCCCACAGATACGCAGTATTTT	CASSLTGSPTDTQYF	TRBV5-6	TRBD1	TRBJ2-3	-
TGTGCCAGCGGGAAGAGGTTAGATATCTCCTGCGAGCAGTACTTC	CASGKRLDISCEQYF	TRBV2	-	TRBJ2-7	-
TGTGCTAGTGGTTTGGTACAGAAGCTGAGCTCCTACAATGAGCAGTTCTTC	CASGLVQKLSSYNEQFF	TRBV12-5	-	TRBJ2-1	-
TGCAGTGCATGGGACAGGGATGCCTACGAGCAGTACTTC	CSAWDRDAYEQYF	TRBV20-1	TRBD1	TRBJ2-7	few
TGTGCCAGCAGTGAATTGGTCGGGGGGCCATCTAATCCATTTTTGAATACGCAGTATTTT	CASSELVGGPSNPFLNTQYF	TRBV2	-	TRBJ2-3	-
TGTGCCAGCAGTTTCAGCTTTACCGTCAATGAGCAGTTCTTC	CASSFSFTVNEQFF	TRBV28	-	TRBJ2-1	-
TGTGCCAGCAGCCAAGCGGGACTAGGCGGTGAGCAGTTCTTC	CASSQAGLGGEQFF	TRBV3-1	TRBD2	TRBJ2-1	-
TGCAGTGCTAGTACGATAGCGGGGGGCACGGTCAAAAACATTCAGTACTTC	CSASTIAGGTVKNIQYF	TRBV20-1	TRBD2	TRBJ2-4	-
TGTGCCAGCAGCCCACACTCTACCGGCACTGAAGCTTTCTTT	CASSPHSTGTEAFF	TRBV7-2	-	TRBJ1-1	few
TGTGCCAGCAGCACTTGGGGCAAGAACACTGAAGCTTTCTTT	CASSTWGKNTEAFF	TRBV7-6	-	TRBJ1-1	-
TGTGCCATCGGAAGTCGTACCCCGGGACTAGCGGGAGGTCCCCAGTATTTT	CAIGSRTPGLAGGPQYF	TRBV10-3	TRBD2	TRBJ2-3	many
TGTGCCGGCAAGAAGGACAATGAGCAGTTCTTC	CAGKKDNEQFF	TRBV25-1	-	TRBJ2-1	few